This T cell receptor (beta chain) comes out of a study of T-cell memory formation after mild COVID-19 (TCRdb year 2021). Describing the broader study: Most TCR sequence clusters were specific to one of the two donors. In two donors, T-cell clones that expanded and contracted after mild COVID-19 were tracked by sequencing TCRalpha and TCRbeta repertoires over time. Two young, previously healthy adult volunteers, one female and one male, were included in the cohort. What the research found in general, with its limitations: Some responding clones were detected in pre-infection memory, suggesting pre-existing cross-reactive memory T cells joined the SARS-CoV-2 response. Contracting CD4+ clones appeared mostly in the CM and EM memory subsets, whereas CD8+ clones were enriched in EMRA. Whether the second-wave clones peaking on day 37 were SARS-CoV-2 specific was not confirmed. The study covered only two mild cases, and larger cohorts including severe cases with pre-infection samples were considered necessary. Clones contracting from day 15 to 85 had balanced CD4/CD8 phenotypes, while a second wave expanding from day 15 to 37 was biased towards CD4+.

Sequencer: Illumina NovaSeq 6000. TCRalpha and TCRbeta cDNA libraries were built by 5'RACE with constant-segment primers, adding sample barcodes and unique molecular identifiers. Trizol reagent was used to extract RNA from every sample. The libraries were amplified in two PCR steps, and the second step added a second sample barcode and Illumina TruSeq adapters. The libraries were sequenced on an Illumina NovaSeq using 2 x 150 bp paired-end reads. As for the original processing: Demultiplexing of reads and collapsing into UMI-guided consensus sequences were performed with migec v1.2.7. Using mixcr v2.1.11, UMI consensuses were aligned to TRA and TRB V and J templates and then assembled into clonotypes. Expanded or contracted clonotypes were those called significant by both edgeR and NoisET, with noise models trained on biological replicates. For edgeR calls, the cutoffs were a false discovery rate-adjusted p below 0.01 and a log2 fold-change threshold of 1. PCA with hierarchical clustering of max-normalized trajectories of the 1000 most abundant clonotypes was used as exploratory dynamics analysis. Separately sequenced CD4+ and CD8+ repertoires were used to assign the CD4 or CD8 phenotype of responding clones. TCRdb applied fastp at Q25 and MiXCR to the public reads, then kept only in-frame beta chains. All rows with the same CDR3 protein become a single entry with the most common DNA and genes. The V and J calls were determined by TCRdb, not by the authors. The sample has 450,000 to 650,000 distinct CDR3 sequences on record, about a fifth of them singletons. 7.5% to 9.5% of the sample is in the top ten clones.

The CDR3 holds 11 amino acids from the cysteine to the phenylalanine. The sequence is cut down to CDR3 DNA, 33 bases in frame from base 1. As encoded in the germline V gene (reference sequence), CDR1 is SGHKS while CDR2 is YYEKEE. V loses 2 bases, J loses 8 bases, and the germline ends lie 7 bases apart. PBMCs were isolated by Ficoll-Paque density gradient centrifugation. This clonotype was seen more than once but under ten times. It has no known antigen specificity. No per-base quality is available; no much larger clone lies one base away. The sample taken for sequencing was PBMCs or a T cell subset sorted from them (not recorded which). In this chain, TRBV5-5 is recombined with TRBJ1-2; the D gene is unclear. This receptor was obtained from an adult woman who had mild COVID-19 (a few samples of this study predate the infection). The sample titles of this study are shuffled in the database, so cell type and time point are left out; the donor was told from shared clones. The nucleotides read TGTGCCAGCAGCTTTAGACGGGGCTACACCTTC. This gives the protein CASSFRRGYTF.